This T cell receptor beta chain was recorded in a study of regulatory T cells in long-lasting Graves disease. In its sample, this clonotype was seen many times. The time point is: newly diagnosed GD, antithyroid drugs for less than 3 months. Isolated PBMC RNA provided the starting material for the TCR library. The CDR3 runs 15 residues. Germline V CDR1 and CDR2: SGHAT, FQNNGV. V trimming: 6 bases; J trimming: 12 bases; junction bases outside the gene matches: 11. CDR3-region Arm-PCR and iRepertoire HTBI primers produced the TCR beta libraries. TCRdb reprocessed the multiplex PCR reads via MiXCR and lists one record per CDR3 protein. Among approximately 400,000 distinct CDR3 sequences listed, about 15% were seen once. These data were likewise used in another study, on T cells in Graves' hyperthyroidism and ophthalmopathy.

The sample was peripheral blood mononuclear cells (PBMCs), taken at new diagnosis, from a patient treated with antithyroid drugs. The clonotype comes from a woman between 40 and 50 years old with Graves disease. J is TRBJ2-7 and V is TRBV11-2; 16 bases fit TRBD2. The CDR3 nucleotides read TGTGCCAGCAGGCCGCCCGGGACTAGCGGGAGGGCGGGGTACTTC. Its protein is CASRPPGTSGRAGYF.